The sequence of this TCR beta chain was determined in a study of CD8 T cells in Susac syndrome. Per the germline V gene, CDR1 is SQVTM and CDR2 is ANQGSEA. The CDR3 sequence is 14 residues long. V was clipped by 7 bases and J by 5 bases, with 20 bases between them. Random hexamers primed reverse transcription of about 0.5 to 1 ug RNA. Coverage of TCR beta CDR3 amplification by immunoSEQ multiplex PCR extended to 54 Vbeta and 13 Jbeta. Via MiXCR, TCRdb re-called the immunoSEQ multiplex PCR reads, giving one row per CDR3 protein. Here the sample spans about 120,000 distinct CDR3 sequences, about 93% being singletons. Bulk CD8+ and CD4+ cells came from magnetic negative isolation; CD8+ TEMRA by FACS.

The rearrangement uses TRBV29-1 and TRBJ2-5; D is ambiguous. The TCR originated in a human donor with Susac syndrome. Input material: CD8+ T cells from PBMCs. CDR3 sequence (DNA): TGCAGCGCGGGCCCGGAGAGAATGTCTGAGACCCAGTACTTC. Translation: CSAGPERMSETQYF.